The 15 T cell receptor beta chains below all came from one sample that was sequenced in a study of technical replicates of blood from a few donors. Sequencing was performed with immunoSEQ multiplex PCR; in TCRdb, only in-frame clones are kept and a portion is missing. The sample includes about 74,000 clones, 85% to 95% seen only once; the top ten take around 0.24%. Material: T cells isolated from PBMCs. The receptor source for this set is a human donor in good health.

V usage is TRBV5-4 and J usage is TRBJ1-5; D call uncertain. The CDR3 is made up of 13 amino acids. Trimming stripped 4 bases from V and 9 bases from J, with 14 bases between. Germline CDR1 and CDR2: SGHNT and YYREEE (reference sequence). The CDR3 region has the DNA TGTGCCAGCAGCAGAGACGGCGAGGGGCCCCAGCATTTT. Its translation is CASSRDGEGPQHF.

This clone showed up just once. CDR3 coding DNA: TGTGCCATCAGTCGCCAGGGGGACTCCCCTCATCAGCCCCAGCATTTT. Amino acid sequence: CAISRQGDSPHQPQHF. V usage is TRBV10-3 and J usage is TRBJ1-5; the match to TRBD1 covers 7 bases. CDR3 size: 16 residues. Germline V lookup: CDR1 ENHRY, CDR2 SYGVKD. The V segment lost 5 bases and the J segment 5 bases; nucleotides outside the gene matches: 12.

The chain carries TRBV7-9 and TRBJ2-2; 11 nucleotides line up with TRBD2. The CDR3 runs to 16 residues. Trimming took 5 bases from V and 1 from J; bases not matched to a gene: 3. Germline CDR1 SEHNR, CDR2 FQNEAQ (reference sequence). The CDR3 nucleotides are TGTGCCAGCAGCCCTACTAGCGGGAGGAACACCGGGGAGCTGTTTTTT. It specifies CASSPTSGRNTGELFF.

In this sample, this clone turned up once. V usage is TRBV30 and J usage is TRBJ2-5; 8 bases map to TRBD2. Germline V gene data show CDR1 as GTSNPN and CDR2 as SVGIG (reference sequence). V shed 4 bases and J 3 bases; nucleotides not matched to a gene: 22. The CDR3 covers 19 residues. The CDR3 here is CAWNKTHLAGPVPEETQYF. The DNA for the CDR3 is TGTGCCTGGAACAAAACCCACTTAGCGGGACCGGTGCCCGAAGAGACCCAGTACTTC.

The chain couples TRBV19 to TRBJ2-2; D might be TRBD2 (5 bases). Trimming cost V 5 bases and J 1 base, with 11 bases left between them. CDR3 length equals 15 residues. CDR1 and CDR2 (germline): LNHDA, SQIVND (reference sequence). The CDR3 reads CASSPLRVNTGELFF. DNA of the CDR3: TGTGCCAGTAGTCCCCTGAGGGTGAACACCGGGGAGCTGTTTTTT.

The rearrangement links TRBV4-1 to TRBJ2-1; possible D gene TRBD1, 6 bases. V lost 6 bases and J 7 bases, leaving 13 bases between the germline ends. Germline CDR1 and CDR2: MGHRA and YSYEKL. The CDR3 has 13 residues. The CDR3 here is CASRGAGVNEQFF. CDR3 DNA sequence: TGCGCCAGCAGGGGTGCAGGGGTGAATGAGCAGTTCTTC.

Only one count was recorded for this clone. The rearrangement uses TRBV5-1 and TRBJ1-6, with TRBD1 as a possible D gene (5 bases). Germline values: CDR1 SGHRS, CDR2 YFSETQ. V was pared by 1 base and J by 7 bases, with 12 bases between. This CDR3 spans 15 amino acids. The CDR3 nucleotides are TGCGCCAGCAGCTTGATGCAGGGTTCCAATTCACCCCTCCACTTT. Its protein product is CASSLMQGSNSPLHF.

This chain uses TRBV6-1 with TRBJ2-1, with 9 bases matching TRBD1. V gave up 4 bases and J gave up 4 bases; unmatched junction bases: 8. The germline V gene encodes CDR1 MNHNS and CDR2 SASEGT. The length of the CDR3 is 16 residues. The CDR3 loop is CASSVGIGTGYNEQFF. In nucleotides, the CDR3 is TGTGCCAGCAGTGTCGGGATTGGGACAGGGTACAATGAGCAGTTCTTC.

This chain connects TRBV7-2 to TRBJ2-7; D perhaps matches TRBD1 (6 bases). CDR1 and CDR2 (germline): SGHTA, FQGNSA. The V and J ends lost 5 bases and 3 bases respectively, with 14 bases between them. The length of the CDR3 is 14 residues. This CDR3 reads CASSPQTGRYEQYF. The CDR3 DNA reads as TGTGCCAGCAGCCCTCAAACAGGGCGCTACGAGCAGTACTTC.

V is TRBV27 and J is TRBJ2-2; weak D call: TRBD2 (6 bases). This CDR3 contains 14 residues. V dropped 4 bases and J dropped 5 bases, with 11 bases sitting between them. Germline CDR1 is MNHEY and CDR2 is SMNVEV (reference sequence). The CDR3 DNA follows: TGTGCCAGCAGTTCCCGGGAGTATACCGGGGAGCTGTTTTTT. The encoded protein is CASSSREYTGELFF.

The chain couples TRBV11-3 to TRBJ2-3, with TRBD2 identical over 7 bases. The CDR3 sequence is 15 residues long. Germline CDR1 SGHNT, CDR2 YENEEA. V gave up 3 bases and J gave up 0 bases; unmatched junction bases: 3. CDR3 sequence (DNA): TGTGCCAGCAGCTTCGGGAGGAAGAGCACAGATACGCAGTATTTT. As protein: CASSFGRKSTDTQYF.

The chain uses TRBV9 and TRBJ1-1; the D is unclear. Germline V gene data show CDR1 as SGDLS and CDR2 as YYNGEE. CDR3 length: 16 residues. V was pared by 2 bases and J by 5 bases, with 19 bases between. The CDR3 DNA sequence: TGTGCCAGCAGCGTTTCCCCAACCAGAATTGGTACTGAAGCTTTCTTT. This translates into CASSVSPTRIGTEAFF.

This sequence joins TRBV19 and TRBJ1-1; D unclear. CDR3 length: 14 amino acids. The V gene lost 3 bases and the J gene lost 1 base, with 9 bases spanning the gap. Germline V gene lookup returns CDR1 LNHDA and CDR2 SQIVND (reference sequence). The CDR3 sequence: CASSILEGNTEAFF. CDR3 in DNA: TGTGCCAGTAGTATCTTGGAGGGGAACACTGAAGCTTTCTTT.

The genes are TRBV6-5 and TRBJ1-1, with D possibly matching TRBD1 (6 bases). CDR3 length equals 14 residues. Germline V gene data show CDR1 as MNHEY and CDR2 as SVGAGI. The ends were cut back, 6 bases at V and 0 bases at J, with 11 bases in the middle. This CDR3 reads CASRNRVLNTEAFF. CDR3 bases: TGTGCCAGCAGGAACAGGGTCCTGAACACTGAAGCTTTCTTT.

The genes are TRBV5-4 and TRBJ1-1; TRBD1 is a possible D gene (5 bases). V was pared by 0 bases and J by 2 bases, with 8 bases between. CDR3 length: 14 residues. From germline, CDR1 is SGHNT and CDR2 YYREEE (reference sequence). The CDR3 sequence: CASSLDRINTEAFF. The CDR3 coding sequence is TGTGCCAGCAGCTTGGACAGGATAAACACTGAAGCTTTCTTT.